This T cell receptor beta chain was obtained from a study of blood T cells in healthy people across ages. The CDR3 sequence is 15 residues long. Germline values: CDR1 SGHRS, CDR2 YFSETQ. V lost 2 bases and J lost 5; bases outside the gene matches: 5. Combining a sample-barcoded 5' primer with a J-beta primer mix, a second PCR ran for about 7 to 12 cycles. TCRdb reprocessed the 5' RACE reads via MiXCR and lists one record per CDR3 protein. The sample holds approximately 850,000 distinct CDR3 sequences, approximately 48% seen once. This receptor was identified in a man aged 55 to 70 in good health. Material: blood. J is TRBJ1-5 and V is TRBV5-1; TRBD1 matches at 9 bases. The CDR3 sequence: CASSLQGASDQPQHF. In DNA form, the CDR3 reads TGCGCCAGCAGCTTACAGGGGGCTTCGGATCAGCCCCAGCATTTT.